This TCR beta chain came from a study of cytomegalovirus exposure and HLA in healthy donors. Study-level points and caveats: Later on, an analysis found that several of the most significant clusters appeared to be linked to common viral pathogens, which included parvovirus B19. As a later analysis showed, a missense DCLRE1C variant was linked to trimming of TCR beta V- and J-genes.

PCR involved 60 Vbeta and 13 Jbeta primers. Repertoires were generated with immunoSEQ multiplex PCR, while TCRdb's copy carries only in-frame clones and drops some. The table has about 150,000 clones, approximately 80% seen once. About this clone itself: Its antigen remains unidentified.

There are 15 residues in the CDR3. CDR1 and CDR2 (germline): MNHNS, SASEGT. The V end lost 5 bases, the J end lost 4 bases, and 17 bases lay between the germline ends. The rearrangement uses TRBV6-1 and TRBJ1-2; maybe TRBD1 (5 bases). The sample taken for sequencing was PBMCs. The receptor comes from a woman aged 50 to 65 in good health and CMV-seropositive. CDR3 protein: CASSNQGPSVYGYTF. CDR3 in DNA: TGTGCCAGCAGTAATCAGGGCCCCTCCGTCTATGGCTACACCTTC.